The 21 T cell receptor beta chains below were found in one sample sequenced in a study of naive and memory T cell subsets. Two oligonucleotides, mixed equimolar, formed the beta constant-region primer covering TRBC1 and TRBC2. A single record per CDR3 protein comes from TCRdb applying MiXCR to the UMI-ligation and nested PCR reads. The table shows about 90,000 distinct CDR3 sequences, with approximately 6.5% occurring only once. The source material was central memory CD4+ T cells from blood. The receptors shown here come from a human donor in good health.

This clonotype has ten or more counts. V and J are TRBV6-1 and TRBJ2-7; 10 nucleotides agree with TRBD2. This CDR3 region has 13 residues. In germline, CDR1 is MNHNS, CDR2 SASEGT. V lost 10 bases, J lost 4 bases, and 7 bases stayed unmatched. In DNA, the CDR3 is TGTGCCAACAGGCCTAGCGGGAGTTACGAGCAGTACTTC. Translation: CANRPSGSYEQYF.

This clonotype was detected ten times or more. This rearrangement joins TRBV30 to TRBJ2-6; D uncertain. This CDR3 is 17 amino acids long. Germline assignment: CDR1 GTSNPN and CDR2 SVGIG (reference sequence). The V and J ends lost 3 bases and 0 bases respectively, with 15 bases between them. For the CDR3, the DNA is TGTGCCTGGAGATGGCGAAATAACTACTCTGGGGCCAACGTCCTGACTTTC. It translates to CAWRWRNNYSGANVLTF.

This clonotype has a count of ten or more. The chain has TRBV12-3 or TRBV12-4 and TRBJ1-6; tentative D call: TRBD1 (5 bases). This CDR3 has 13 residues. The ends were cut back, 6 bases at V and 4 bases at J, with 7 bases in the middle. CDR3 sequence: CASSEGYNSPLHF. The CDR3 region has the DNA TGTGCCAGCAGCGAGGGGTATAATTCACCCCTCCACTTT.

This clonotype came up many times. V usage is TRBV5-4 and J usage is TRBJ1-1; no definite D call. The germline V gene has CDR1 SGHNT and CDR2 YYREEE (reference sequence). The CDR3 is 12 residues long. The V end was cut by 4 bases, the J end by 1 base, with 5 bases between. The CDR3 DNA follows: TGTGCCAGCAGCAGACCGAACACTGAAGCTTTCTTT. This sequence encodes CASSRPNTEAFF.

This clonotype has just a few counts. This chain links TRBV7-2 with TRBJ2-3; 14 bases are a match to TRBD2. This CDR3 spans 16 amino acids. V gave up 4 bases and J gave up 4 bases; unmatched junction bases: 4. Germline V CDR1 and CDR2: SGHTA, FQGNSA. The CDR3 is CASSSTSGGAADTQYF. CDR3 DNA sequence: TGTGCCAGCAGCTCGACTAGCGGGGGGGCCGCAGATACGCAGTATTTT.

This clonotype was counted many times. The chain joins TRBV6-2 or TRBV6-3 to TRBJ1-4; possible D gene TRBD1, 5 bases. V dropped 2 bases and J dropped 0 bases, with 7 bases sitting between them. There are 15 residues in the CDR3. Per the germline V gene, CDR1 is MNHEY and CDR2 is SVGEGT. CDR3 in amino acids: CASSYPRATNEKLFF. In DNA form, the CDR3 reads TGTGCCAGCAGTTACCCCAGGGCAACTAATGAAAAACTGTTTTTT.

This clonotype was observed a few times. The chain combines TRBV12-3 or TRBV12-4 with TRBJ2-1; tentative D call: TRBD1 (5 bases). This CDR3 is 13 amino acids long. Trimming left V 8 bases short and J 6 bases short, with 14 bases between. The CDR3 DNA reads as TGTGCCAGCGACTTAGGTAGGGGCAATGAGCAGTTCTTC. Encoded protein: CASDLGRGNEQFF.

In DNA form, the CDR3 reads TGCAGCGCCGGAGTGGCGTCGGCTAATGAGCAGTTCTTC. Protein product: CSAGVASANEQFF. The gene calls are TRBV29-1 and TRBJ2-1; D gene unclear. V was trimmed by 7 bases and J by 7 bases, leaving 17 bases between them. Germline V gene data show CDR1 as SQVTM and CDR2 as ANQGSEA. The CDR3 length is 13 residues.

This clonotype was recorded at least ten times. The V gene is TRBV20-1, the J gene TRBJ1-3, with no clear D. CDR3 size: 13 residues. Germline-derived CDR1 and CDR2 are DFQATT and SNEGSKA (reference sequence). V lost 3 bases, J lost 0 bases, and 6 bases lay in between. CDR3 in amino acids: CSASSGSGNTIYF. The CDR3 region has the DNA TGCAGTGCTAGTTCCGGCTCTGGAAACACCATATATTTT.

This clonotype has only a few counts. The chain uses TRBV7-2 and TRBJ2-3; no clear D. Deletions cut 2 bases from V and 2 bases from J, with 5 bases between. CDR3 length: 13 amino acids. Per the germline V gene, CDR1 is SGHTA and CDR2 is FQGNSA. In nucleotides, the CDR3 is TGTGCCAGCAGCTTAATCCCCACAGATACGCAGTATTTT. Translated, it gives CASSLIPTDTQYF.

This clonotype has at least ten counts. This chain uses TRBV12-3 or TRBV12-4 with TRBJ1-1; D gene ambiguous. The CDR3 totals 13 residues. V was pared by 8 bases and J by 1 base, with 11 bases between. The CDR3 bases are TGTGCCAGCGAACTCCTCGCGAACACTGAAGCTTTCTTT. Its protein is CASELLANTEAFF.

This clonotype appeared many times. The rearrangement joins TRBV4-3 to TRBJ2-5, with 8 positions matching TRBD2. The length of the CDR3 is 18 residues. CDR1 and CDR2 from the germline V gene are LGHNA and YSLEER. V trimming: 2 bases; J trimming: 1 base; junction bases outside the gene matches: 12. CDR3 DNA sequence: TGCGCCAGCAGCCAATCGGTGTCGGGAGGGCCATCCCAAGAGACCCAGTACTTC. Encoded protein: CASSQSVSGGPSQETQYF.

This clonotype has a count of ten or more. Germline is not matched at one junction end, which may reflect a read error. The CDR3 DNA sequence: TGCAGTGCAAGAGAGGTCAAACAGGGAGGAGGCAATCAGCCCCAGCATTTT. This gives the protein CSAREVKQGGGNQPQHF. The chain couples TRBV20-1 to TRBJ1-5; tentative D call: TRBD1 (6 bases). The CDR3 sequence is 17 residues long. CDR1 is DFQATT, CDR2 SNEGSKA, per germline (reference sequence).

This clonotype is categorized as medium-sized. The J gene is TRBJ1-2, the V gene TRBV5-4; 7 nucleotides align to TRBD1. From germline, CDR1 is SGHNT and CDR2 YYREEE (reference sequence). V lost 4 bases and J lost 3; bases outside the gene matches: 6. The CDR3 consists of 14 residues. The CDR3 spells CASSPEQGYYGYTF. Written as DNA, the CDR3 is TGTGCCAGCAGCCCGGAACAGGGGTACTATGGCTACACCTTC.

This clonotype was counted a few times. CDR3 nucleotides: TGTGCCAGCAGTGCCGGGACAGGGGGTTACGAGCAGTACTTC. This sequence encodes CASSAGTGGYEQYF. The gene calls are TRBV11-2 and TRBJ2-7; 11 nucleotides line up with TRBD1. The germline CDR1 and CDR2 sequences are SGHAT and FQNNGV. V lost 6 bases and J lost 4; bases outside the gene matches: 5. The CDR3 is made up of 14 amino acids.

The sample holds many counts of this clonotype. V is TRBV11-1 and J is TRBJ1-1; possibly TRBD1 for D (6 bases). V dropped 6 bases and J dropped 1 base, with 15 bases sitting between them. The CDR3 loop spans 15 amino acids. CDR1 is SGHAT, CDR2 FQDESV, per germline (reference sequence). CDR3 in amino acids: CASRPTGGPNTEAFF. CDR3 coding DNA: TGTGCCAGCAGGCCGACGGGGGGGCCGAACACTGAAGCTTTCTTT. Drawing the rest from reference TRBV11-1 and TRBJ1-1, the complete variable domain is EAEVAQSPRYKITEKSQAVAFWCDPISGHATLYWYRQILGQGPELLVQFQDESVVDDSQLPKDRFSAERLKGVDSTLKIQPAELGDSAMYLCASRPTGGPNTEAFFGQGTRLTVV.

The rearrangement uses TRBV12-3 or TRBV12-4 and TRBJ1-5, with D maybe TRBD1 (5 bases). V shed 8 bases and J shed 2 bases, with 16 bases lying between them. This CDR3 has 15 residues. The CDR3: CASSPGGSGNQPQHF. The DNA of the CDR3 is TGTGCCAGCTCTCCGGGGGGATCTGGCAATCAGCCCCAGCATTTT.

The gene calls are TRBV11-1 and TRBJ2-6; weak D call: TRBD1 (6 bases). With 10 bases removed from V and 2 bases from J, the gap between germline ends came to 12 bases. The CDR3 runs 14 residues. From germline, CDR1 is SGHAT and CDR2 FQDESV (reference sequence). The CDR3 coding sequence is TGTGCCACCACAACAGGGCCTGGGGCCAACGTCCTGACTTTC. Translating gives CATTTGPGANVLTF.

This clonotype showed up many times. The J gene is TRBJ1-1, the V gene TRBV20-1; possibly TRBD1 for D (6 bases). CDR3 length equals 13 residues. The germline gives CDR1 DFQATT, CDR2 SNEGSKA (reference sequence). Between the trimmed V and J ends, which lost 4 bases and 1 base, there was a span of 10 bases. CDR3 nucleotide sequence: TGCAGTGCTAACAGGGTTGCGAACACTGAAGCTTTCTTT. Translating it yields CSANRVANTEAFF.

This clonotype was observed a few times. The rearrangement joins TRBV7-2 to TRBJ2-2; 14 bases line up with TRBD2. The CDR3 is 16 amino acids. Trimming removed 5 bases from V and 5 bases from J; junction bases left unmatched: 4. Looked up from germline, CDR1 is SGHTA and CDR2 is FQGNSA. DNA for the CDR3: TGTGCCAGCAGCCAGTGGACTAGCGGGAGGACCGGGGAGCTGTTTTTT. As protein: CASSQWTSGRTGELFF.

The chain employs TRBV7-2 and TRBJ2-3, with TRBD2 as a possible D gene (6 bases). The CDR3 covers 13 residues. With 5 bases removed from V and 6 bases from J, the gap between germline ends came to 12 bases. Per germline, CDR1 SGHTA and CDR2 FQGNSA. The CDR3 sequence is CASSPLGGDTQYF. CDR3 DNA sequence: TGTGCCAGCAGCCCCCTTGGGGGGGATACGCAGTATTTT.